These 7 T cell receptor beta chains came from one sample sequenced in a study of T cell changes during pregnancy in multiple sclerosis. The method was immunoSEQ multiplex PCR; TCRdb's version includes in-frame clones alone and lacks a portion of them. There are about 30,000 clones in the sample; 80% to 90% occur only once, and approximately 3.4% lies in the top ten. The sequencing here drew on CD4+ T cells from peripheral blood mononuclear cells, taken in the first trimester of pregnancy. The receptor set was obtained from a female donor in good health, enrolled as a control in a pregnancy study.

J is TRBJ1-2 and V is TRBV7-2, with 7 bases lining up with TRBD1. The junction had 8 bases not matched to a gene; V was cut back by 1 base and J by 6 bases. Per germline, CDR1 SGHTA and CDR2 FQGNSA. The CDR3 covers 15 residues. The DNA for the CDR3 is TGTGCCAGCAGCTTAGGACAGGGCCCTTTCGATGGCTACACCTTC. As protein: CASSLGQGPFDGYTF.

The chain uses TRBV5-1 and TRBJ1-3; possible D gene TRBD1, 5 bases. Trimming removed 4 bases at V and 0 bases at J, with 17 bases between. Germline V CDR1 and CDR2: SGHRS, YFSETQ. The CDR3 is 17 amino acids. DNA for the CDR3: TGCGCCAGCAGCCAGATCGACAGCAGTTACTCTGGAAACACCATATATTTT. Translation: CASSQIDSSYSGNTIYF.

V usage is TRBV2 and J usage is TRBJ1-1; D gene uncertain. From germline, CDR1 is SNHLY and CDR2 FYNNEI. V lost 7 bases to trimming and J lost 0 bases, with 9 bases between them. This CDR3 comprises 13 residues. CDR3 nucleotide sequence: TGTGCCAGCATCCTAAGCATGAACACTGAAGCTTTCTTT. Its translation is CASILSMNTEAFF.

The rearrangement joins TRBV7-2 to TRBJ1-1; possibly TRBD1 for D (5 bases). The germline V gene encodes CDR1 SGHTA and CDR2 FQGNSA. The CDR3 consists of 14 residues. V was clipped by 3 bases and J by 3 bases, with 11 bases between them. DNA of the CDR3: TGTGCCAGCAGCTTGGCAGGGATGGACACTGAAGCTTTCTTT. This encodes CASSLAGMDTEAFF.

This clone was counted a single time. The rearrangement links TRBV4-3 to TRBJ2-2, with TRBD1 matching over 10 bases. The CDR3 consists of 15 residues. In germline, CDR1 is LGHNA, CDR2 YSLEER. Trimming removed 4 bases from V and 8 bases from J; junction bases left unmatched: 7. CDR3 DNA sequence: TGCGCCAGCAGCCGAATTTGGACAGGGGGAGGGGAGCTGTTTTTT. Encoded protein: CASSRIWTGGGELFF.

The CDR3 loop reads CATSRDRAGNTIYF. In nucleotides, the CDR3 is TGTGCCACCAGCAGAGACAGGGCTGGAAACACCATATATTTT. The genes are TRBV15 and TRBJ1-3, with TRBD1 as a possible D gene (5 bases). The CDR3 length is 14 residues. Germline CDR1 reads LNHNV; CDR2 reads YYDKDF (reference sequence). V lost 0 bases, J lost 2 bases, and 5 bases lay in between. The whole variable domain, remainder taken from reference TRBV15 and TRBJ1-3, is DAMVIQNPRYQVTQFGKPVTLSCSQTLNHNVMYWYQQKSSQAPKLLFHYYDKDFNNEADTPDNFQSRRPNTSFCFLDIRSPGLGDTAMYLCATSRDRAGNTIYFGEGSWLTVV.

V is TRBV6-6 and J is TRBJ2-3, with 15 bases matching TRBD2. The CDR3 consists of 16 residues. The germline gives CDR1 MNHNY, CDR2 SVGAGI (reference sequence). J was trimmed by 5 bases and V by 6 bases; bases with no gene match: 6. The CDR3 DNA follows: TGTGCCAGCAGCCGGACTAGCGGGGGGGCTAAAGATACGCAGTATTTT. Its translation: CASSRTSGGAKDTQYF.